Listed here are 20 T cell receptor beta chains from one sample, sequenced in a study of OX40 agonist ivuxolimab in advanced cancers. This table comes from immunoSEQ multiplex PCR, and its TCRdb copy is limited to in-frame clones, with some not included. This table has 50,000 or so clones, 85% appearing once. The sequences come from CD4+ or CD8+ T cells sorted from blood, collected in a trial of the OX40 agonist ivuxolimab. Receptors originate from an adult with an advanced solid tumor such as melanoma, head and neck, liver or kidney cancer.

This clone was seen just once. CDR3 nucleotides: TGTGCCAGCAGCCTGACAGTGCAAAACATTCAGTACTTC. Amino acids: CASSLTVQNIQYF. This chain links TRBV6-5 with TRBJ2-4; D is perhaps TRBD1 (5 bases). Germline V gene data show CDR1 as MNHEY and CDR2 as SVGAGI. V lost 6 bases, J lost 5 bases, and 11 bases lay in between. This CDR3 has 13 residues.

CDR3 residues: CASSSLAGGPNEQFF. CDR3 bases: TGTGCCAGCAGCTCACTAGCGGGAGGGCCCAATGAGCAGTTCTTC. V is TRBV7-2 and J is TRBJ2-1; 13 bases map to TRBD2. The length of the CDR3 is 15 residues. J gave up 6 bases and V 4 bases, and 3 bases lay outside the gene matches. Germline CDR1 and CDR2: SGHTA and FQGNSA.

This clone was picked up a small number of times. The genes are TRBV30 and TRBJ1-6; a possible D gene is TRBD1 (5 bases). Trimming shortened V by 2 bases and J by 4 bases, and 18 bases separated the two germline ends. This CDR3 is built from 17 residues. CDR1 is GTSNPN and CDR2 is SVGIG in the germline V gene (reference sequence). The DNA of the CDR3 is TGTGCCTGGAGTCTCCACCGGACTTCAGGGTATAATTCACCCCTCCACTTT. Translated, it gives CAWSLHRTSGYNSPLHF.

The chain recombines TRBV27 with TRBJ2-5; a possible D gene is TRBD2 (6 bases). Germline V gives CDR1 MNHEY, CDR2 SMNVEV (reference sequence). The V end lost 6 bases, the J end lost 1 base, and 21 bases lay between the germline ends. This CDR3 is built from 17 residues. CDR3 residues: CASRIMGQGLSQETQYF. The CDR3 DNA is TGTGCCAGCAGAATTATGGGGCAGGGACTCTCCCAAGAGACCCAGTACTTC.

The J gene is TRBJ2-1, the V gene TRBV2, with a possible D match to TRBD1 (6 bases). The CDR3 is 15 residues long. Trimming cost V 3 bases and J 4 bases, with 13 bases left between them. Germline assignment: CDR1 SNHLY and CDR2 FYNNEI. Written as DNA, the CDR3 is TGTGCCAGCAGTGATTTCCCCCAGGGGTACAATGAGCAGTTCTTC. Protein sequence: CASSDFPQGYNEQFF.

The rearrangement uses TRBV7-9 and TRBJ2-7; a possible D gene is TRBD2 (5 bases). V was trimmed by 5 bases and J by 2 bases, leaving 10 bases between them. Germline CDR1 is SEHNR and CDR2 is FQNEAQ (reference sequence). This CDR3 comprises 13 residues. Here the CDR3 reads CASSPLGTYEQYF. CDR3 bases: TGTGCCAGCAGCCCCCTCGGGACCTACGAGCAGTACTTC.

The rearrangement links TRBV5-1 to TRBJ2-2; 7 nucleotides align to TRBD1. This CDR3 has 14 residues. V shed 6 bases, J shed 3 bases, and the junction held 5 bases outside the gene matches. Per germline, CDR1 SGHRS and CDR2 YFSETQ. The CDR3 nucleotides read TGCGCCAGCACGAGACAGGGCGACACCGGGGAGCTGTTTTTT. Its translation is CASTRQGDTGELFF.

This chain uses TRBV19 with TRBJ2-5; no definite D call. The V end was cut by 5 bases, the J end by 4 bases, with 11 bases between. The CDR3 extends over 13 amino acids. Germline lookup yields CDR1 LNHDA and CDR2 SQIVND (reference sequence). The DNA for the CDR3 is TGTGCCAGTAGTTCGGCGGTAGGAGAGACCCAGTACTTC. Translated: CASSSAVGETQYF. Together with reference TRBV19 and TRBJ2-5, the CDR3 gives the full variable domain: DGGITQSPKYLFRKEGQNVTLSCEQNLNHDAMYWYRQDPGQGLRLIYYSQIVNDFQKGDIAEGYSVSREKKESFPLTVTSAQKNPTAFYLCASSSAVGETQYFGPGTRLLVL.

This chain connects TRBV4-1 to TRBJ2-1; no reliable D call. Trimming shortened V by 4 bases and J by 8 bases, and 18 bases separated the two germline ends. Per germline, CDR1 MGHRA and CDR2 YSYEKL. The CDR3 runs to 15 residues. The CDR3 here is CASSRSEVLMDEQFF. CDR3 nucleotides: TGCGCCAGCAGCCGTTCAGAGGTTCTTATGGATGAGCAGTTCTTC.

Here the CDR3 reads CASSTGTVGFADTQYF. The CDR3 DNA follows: TGTGCCAGTAGTACAGGAACAGTTGGGTTCGCAGATACGCAGTATTTT. The chain couples TRBV19 to TRBJ2-3; D is uncertain. In germline, CDR1 is LNHDA, CDR2 SQIVND (reference sequence). This CDR3 region has 16 residues. The V end lost 4 bases, the J end lost 4 bases, and 18 bases lay between the germline ends. Combining the CDR3 with reference TRBV19 and TRBJ2-3 gives the whole variable domain DGGITQSPKYLFRKEGQNVTLSCEQNLNHDAMYWYRQDPGQGLRLIYYSQIVNDFQKGDIAEGYSVSREKKESFPLTVTSAQKNPTAFYLCASSTGTVGFADTQYFGPGTRLTVL.

The chain is built from TRBV27 and TRBJ2-3, with D tentatively TRBD2 (6 bases). V shed 4 bases and J shed 1 base, with 18 bases lying between them. This CDR3 spans 17 amino acids. Germline assignment: CDR1 MNHEY and CDR2 SMNVEV (reference sequence). The CDR3 DNA is TGTGCCAGCAGTTCCACCCGAGGAGGGCTTGGCACAGATACGCAGTATTTT. It translates to CASSSTRGGLGTDTQYF.

The chain employs TRBV27 and TRBJ2-1; 13 positions agree with TRBD2. Germline CDR1 MNHEY, CDR2 SMNVEV (reference sequence). This CDR3 comprises 17 residues. V lost 6 bases to trimming and J lost 9 bases; unmatched junction nucleotides: 14. CDR3 residues: CASRSYQGLAGRGEQFF. CDR3 nucleotides: TGTGCCAGCAGATCATACCAGGGACTAGCGGGGAGGGGTGAGCAGTTCTTC.

This clone was counted once. The chain joins TRBV5-4 to TRBJ2-5, with TRBD1 as a possible D gene (7 bases). This CDR3 is built from 15 residues. Trimming left V 0 bases short and J 5 bases short, with 14 bases between. Per germline, CDR1 SGHNT and CDR2 YYREEE (reference sequence). CDR3 in amino acids: CASSLGRGRRETQYF. The CDR3 nucleotides are TGTGCCAGCAGCTTGGGGAGGGGGCGCAGGGAGACCCAGTACTTC.

The chain has TRBV28 and TRBJ2-7, with 8 nucleotides matching TRBD2. The CDR3 length is 14 residues. J was trimmed by 3 bases and V by 10 bases; bases with no gene match: 11. Germline values: CDR1 MDHEN, CDR2 SYDVKM. The CDR3 DNA reads TGTGCCACCGTCTCCGGGACTAGGATCTACGAGCAGTACTTC. This codes for CATVSGTRIYEQYF.

In its sample, this clone was seen a few times. J is TRBJ2-7 and V is TRBV6-5; 8 nucleotides line up with TRBD2. This CDR3 is 15 amino acids long. Trimming removed 2 bases from V and 6 bases from J; junction bases left unmatched: 9. From germline, CDR1 is MNHEY and CDR2 SVGAGI. The CDR3 sequence: CASSYGFGGVREQYF. In DNA, the CDR3 is TGTGCCAGCAGTTACGGATTCGGGGGGGTTCGCGAGCAGTACTTC.

The table lists this clone with a few counts. The rearrangement links TRBV18 to TRBJ2-2, with D hard to call. The V gene's germline CDR1 is KGHSH and CDR2 LQKENI. V lost 5 bases and J lost 4, with 8 bases in between. The CDR3 is 13 residues long. The CDR3 DNA follows: TGTGCCAGCTCATCGGCTCGCACCGGGGAGCTGTTTTTT. Translation gives CASSSARTGELFF.

The chain recombines TRBV6-1 with TRBJ2-6; no reliable D call. The V gene's germline CDR1 is MNHNS and CDR2 SASEGT. The CDR3 is made up of 14 amino acids. Trimming removed 11 bases from V and 0 bases from J, with 11 bases in between. The CDR3 reads CAGRPHSGANVLTF. DNA of the CDR3: TGTGCCGGTAGACCGCACTCTGGGGCCAACGTCCTGACTTTC.

Only a few counts were recorded for this clone. This sequence joins TRBV9 and TRBJ2-3; D call uncertain. The CDR3 covers 14 residues. V gave up 0 bases and J gave up 2 bases, with 7 bases separating them. In germline, CDR1 is SGDLS, CDR2 YYNGEE. CDR3 DNA: TGTGCCAGCAGCGTAGGGCTTCACACAGATACGCAGTATTTT. It codes for CASSVGLHTDTQYF.

CDR3 DNA: TGTGCCAGCACCTCGATCCGGGGGCTCCTCTCCTACGAGCAGTACTTC. Its translation is CASTSIRGLLSYEQYF. This chain links TRBV28 with TRBJ2-7; TRBD1 or TRBD2 may be the D gene (6 bases each). The length of the CDR3 is 16 residues. Germline V gene data show CDR1 as MDHEN and CDR2 as SYDVKM. Trimming left V 7 bases short and J 0 bases short, with 19 bases between.

The rearrangement links TRBV7-9 to TRBJ1-1; TRBD1 matches at 7 bases. Looked up from germline, CDR1 is SEHNR and CDR2 is FQNEAQ (reference sequence). The CDR3 has 14 amino acids. V lost 5 bases to trimming and J lost 1 base; unmatched junction nucleotides: 4. The CDR3 reads CASSGGQQNTEAFF. CDR3 in DNA: TGTGCCAGCAGCGGGGGACAGCAGAACACTGAAGCTTTCTTT.